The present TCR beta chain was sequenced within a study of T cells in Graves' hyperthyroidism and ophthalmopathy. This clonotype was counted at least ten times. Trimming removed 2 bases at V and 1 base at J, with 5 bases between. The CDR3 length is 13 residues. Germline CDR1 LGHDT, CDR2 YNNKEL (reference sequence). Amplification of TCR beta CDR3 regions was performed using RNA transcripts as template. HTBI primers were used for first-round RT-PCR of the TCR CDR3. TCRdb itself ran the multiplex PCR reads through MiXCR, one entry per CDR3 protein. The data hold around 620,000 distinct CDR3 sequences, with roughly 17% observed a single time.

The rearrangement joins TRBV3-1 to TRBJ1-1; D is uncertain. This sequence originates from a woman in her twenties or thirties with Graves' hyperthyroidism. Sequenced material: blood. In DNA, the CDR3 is TGTGCCAGCAGCCAATCGTGGAACACTGAAGCTTTCTTT. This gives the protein CASSQSWNTEAFF.